This passage covers 28 T cell receptor beta chains from one sample sequenced in a study of CD8+CD57+ T cells in acquired aplastic anemia. Profiling of TCR beta VDJ combinations and CDR3 sequences used genomic DNA as template. MiXCR, run by TCRdb on the reads, gives a single entry per CDR3 protein. The sample has about 170,000 distinct CDR3 sequences, around 45% seen once. Sequencing input: sorted CD4+, CD8+, or CD8+CD57+ T cells (not recorded which) from PBMCs. The source of these receptors is a human donor in good health.

This clonotype has a count of ten or more. In nucleotides, the CDR3 is TGTGCCATCAGTGATTCCGGGGCCTATAATTCACCCCTCCACTTT. Protein: CAISDSGAYNSPLHF. This rearrangement joins TRBV10-3 to TRBJ1-6; D gene ambiguous. This CDR3 comprises 15 residues. Deletions cut 3 bases from V and 2 bases from J, with 8 bases between. Germline V gene data show CDR1 as ENHRY and CDR2 as SYGVKD.

At least ten counts were recorded for this clonotype. The chain uses TRBV5-1 and TRBJ2-7; 8 positions agree with TRBD1. This CDR3 contains 14 residues. J lost 7 bases, V lost 0 bases, and 6 bases had no gene match. Germline CDR1 and CDR2: SGHRS and YFSETQ. As DNA, the CDR3 is TGCGCCAGCAGCTTGGTGGGGGACAGGCGAGAGCAGTACTTC. Residues: CASSLVGDRREQYF.

In the case of this clonotype: A read error may account for a junction end that differs from germline. The chain carries TRBV12-3 or TRBV12-4 and TRBJ1-2; TRBD1 is a possible D gene (5 bases). There are 15 residues in the CDR3. CDR3 nucleotides: TGTGCCAGCAGTTTGTATAGGGGTGACAACTATGGCTGCACCTTC. It specifies CASSLYRGDNYGCTF.

Concerning this clonotype itself: The germline gene is not matched at one end of the junction; a read error may be the cause. This chain uses TRBV19 with TRBJ2-7, with D perhaps assigned TRBD1 or TRBD2 (5 bases each). Germline CDR1 and CDR2: LNHDA and SQIVND (reference sequence). This CDR3 has 14 amino acids. DNA of the CDR3: TGTGCCAGTAGTATAAGCGGACCAGGGTACGGGCAGTACTTC. Translated: CASSISGPGYGQYF.

In the case of this clonotype: A read error may be the cause here, since a much bigger clone is one base away. This sequence joins TRBV6-4 and TRBJ2-2, with 8 bases matching TRBD1. V lost 5 bases and J lost 4; bases outside the gene matches: 9. In germline, CDR1 is MRHNA, CDR2 SNTAGT. The CDR3 is made up of 16 amino acids. The CDR3 DNA reads TGTGCCAGCAGTCCGGACGGACAGGGAGTCACCGGGGAGCTGTTTTTT. Amino acid sequence: CASSPDGQGVTGELFF.

This clonotype was counted between two and nine times. The chain joins TRBV5-8 to TRBJ2-5; 8 bases line up with TRBD1. CDR1 and CDR2 from the germline V gene are SGHTS and YDEGEE. J lost 4 bases, V lost 5 bases, and 7 bases had no gene match. The CDR3 runs 14 residues. CDR3 amino acids: CASRRRTGSETQYF. CDR3 nucleotide sequence: TGTGCCAGCAGACGGAGGACAGGGTCAGAGACCCAGTACTTC.

The rearrangement joins TRBV29-1 to TRBJ2-7; D is ambiguous. The CDR3 sequence is 11 residues long. V was pared by 5 bases and J by 4 bases, with 9 bases between. Germline CDR1 is SQVTM and CDR2 is ANQGSEA. CDR3 sequence: CSVFVGYEQYF. The CDR3 bases are TGCAGCGTTTTCGTAGGTTACGAGCAGTACTTC.

This clonotype was found many times. This chain links TRBV12-3 or TRBV12-4 with TRBJ1-3; no firm D call. The CDR3 loop spans 12 amino acids. V lost 5 bases and J 5 bases, leaving 7 bases between the germline ends. The CDR3 here is CASSLSRNTIYF. DNA of the CDR3: TGTGCCAGCAGTCTTTCAAGAAACACCATATATTTT.

The chain recombines TRBV20-1 with TRBJ1-3; TRBD1 is a possible D gene (5 bases). CDR1 is DFQATT and CDR2 is SNEGSKA in the germline V gene (reference sequence). Trimming took 0 bases from V and 3 from J, leaving 12 bases between them. This CDR3 has 15 residues. For the CDR3, the DNA is TGCAGTGCTAGAGACAGGGCGATTAGTGGAAACACCATATATTTT. This translates into CSARDRAISGNTIYF.

This clonotype was seen more than once but under ten times. The chain employs TRBV19 and TRBJ2-7, with a possible D match to TRBD2 (7 bases). V gave up 4 bases and J gave up 7 bases, with 17 bases separating them. Germline CDR1 reads LNHDA; CDR2 reads SQIVND (reference sequence). This CDR3 contains 14 residues. In DNA, the CDR3 is TGTGCCAGTAGTACAGGGGAGGGTCTGAGGGAGCAGTACTTC. It is translated as CASSTGEGLREQYF.

The rearrangement joins TRBV7-6 to TRBJ2-7; maybe TRBD1 (5 bases). This CDR3 has 14 amino acids. The V and J ends lost 2 bases and 2 bases respectively, with 10 bases between them. The germline CDR1 and CDR2 sequences are SGHVS and FNYEAQ. The CDR3 region is CASSLSRAAYEQYF. The CDR3 DNA follows: TGTGCCAGCAGCTTATCCAGGGCGGCCTACGAGCAGTACTTC.

This chain links TRBV24-1 with TRBJ2-3; no clear D. CDR3 length: 14 amino acids. Trimming left V 4 bases short and J 4 bases short, with 11 bases between. The germline V gene encodes CDR1 KGHDR and CDR2 SFDVKD. Written as DNA, the CDR3 is TGTGCCACCAGTGAAATCGGCAGACCAGATACGCAGTATTTT. Protein: CATSEIGRPDTQYF.

The J gene is TRBJ2-2, the V gene TRBV30; tentatively, D is TRBD2 (6 bases). Germline lookup yields CDR1 GTSNPN and CDR2 SVGIG (reference sequence). There are 13 residues in the CDR3. V was trimmed by 6 bases and J by 3 bases, leaving 11 bases between them. The CDR3 sequence: CACTEGHTGELFF. CDR3 bases: TGTGCCTGTACGGAGGGCCACACCGGGGAGCTGTTTTTT.

This sequence joins TRBV29-1 and TRBJ2-7, with 8 bases identical to TRBD1. The trim removed 5 bases at V and 2 bases at J, leaving 5 bases unmatched. Germline values: CDR1 SQVTM, CDR2 ANQGSEA. This CDR3 has 13 residues. The CDR3 reads CSVRTGRAYEQYF. The CDR3 region has the DNA TGCAGCGTTAGGACAGGGCGGGCCTACGAGCAGTACTTC.

The chain uses TRBV7-2 and TRBJ2-7, with D tentatively TRBD2 (6 bases). V was shortened by 6 bases and J by 3 bases, with 12 bases between the two germline ends. Germline CDR1 SGHTA, CDR2 FQGNSA. The CDR3 is 13 amino acids. The CDR3 nucleotides are TGTGCCAGCAGTTTGGAGGGCGGCTACGAGCAGTACTTC. Residues: CASSLEGGYEQYF.

The gene calls are TRBV7-9 and TRBJ1-1; no definite D call. This CDR3 has 17 amino acids. Germline V lookup: CDR1 SEHNR, CDR2 FQNEAQ (reference sequence). With 1 base removed from V and 1 base from J, the gap between germline ends came to 16 bases. CDR3 in DNA: TGTGCCAGCAGCTTAGATCGGGGTGCCCGAAAGAACACTGAAGCTTTCTTT. As protein: CASSLDRGARKNTEAFF.

The chain uses TRBV6-1 and TRBJ1-1; the D gene is possibly TRBD1 (6 bases). In germline, CDR1 is MNHNS, CDR2 SASEGT. V lost 7 bases to trimming and J lost 5 bases, with 17 bases between them. The CDR3 has 14 residues. CDR3 protein: CASTQAGGGTEAFF. The CDR3 nucleotides read TGTGCCAGCACCCAGGCAGGAGGGGGGACTGAAGCTTTCTTT.

As for this clonotype: A read error is possible here, since a much larger clone lies one base away. CDR3 loop: CASSAARMGGGGYTF. The CDR3 DNA follows: TGTGCCAGCAGCGCTGCCCGCATGGGAGGTGGTGGCTACACCTTC. The rearrangement links TRBV11-3 to TRBJ1-2; no clear D. Germline CDR1 reads SGHNT; CDR2 reads YENEEA. This CDR3 region has 15 residues. V lost 5 bases and J lost 7, with 20 bases in between.

This clonotype was seen more than once but under ten times. This chain joins TRBV27 and TRBJ2-3; D gene uncertain. Germline CDR1 reads MNHEY; CDR2 reads SMNVEV (reference sequence). V was pared by 5 bases and J by 4 bases, with 19 bases between. The CDR3 is 16 amino acids. As DNA, the CDR3 is TGTGCCAGCAGTCCTCGTAACCGAAGGGTTCCAGATACGCAGTATTTT. It encodes CASSPRNRRVPDTQYF.

V and J are TRBV6-2 or TRBV6-3 and TRBJ2-2, with 8 bases lining up with TRBD2. The V and J ends lost 2 bases and 0 bases, in that order; junction bases with no gene match: 2. The CDR3 contains 16 residues. Germline V CDR1 and CDR2: MNHEY, SVGEGT. CDR3 in amino acids: CASSYRSGANTGELFF. For the CDR3, the DNA is TGTGCCAGCAGTTACCGTAGCGGGGCGAACACCGGGGAGCTGTTTTTT.

The rearrangement joins TRBV5-6 to TRBJ2-7; D gene ambiguous. Germline V CDR1 and CDR2: SGHDT, YYEEEE. The CDR3 runs to 14 residues. V was pared by 2 bases and J by 5 bases, with 14 bases between. The CDR3 DNA is TGTGCCAGCAGCTTCCGCAGAGGAGCTAACGAGCAGTACTTC. This gives the protein CASSFRRGANEQYF.

CDR3 DNA sequence: TGTGCCAGCAGCGGGGTCGGACAGGGCGCCCCCATTCAGTACTTC. Its translation is CASSGVGQGAPIQYF. The chain joins TRBV9 to TRBJ2-4, with TRBD1 matching 8 bases. V was pared by 3 bases and J by 9 bases, with 11 bases of the junction left unmatched. The CDR3 contains 15 residues. The germline V gene has CDR1 SGDLS and CDR2 YYNGEE. The whole variable domain, remainder taken from reference TRBV9 and TRBJ2-4, is DSGVTQTPKHLITATGQRVTLRCSPRSGDLSVYWYQQSLDQGLQFLIQYYNGEERAKGNILERFSAQQFPDLHSELNLSSLELGDSALYFCASSGVGQGAPIQYFGAGTRLSVL.

On this clonotype: A much larger clone sits a single nucleotide away, making a read error possible. The chain employs TRBV6-2 or TRBV6-3 and TRBJ2-7, with D uncertain. This CDR3 spans 13 amino acids. Germline V CDR1 and CDR2: MNHEY, SVGEGT. V lost 2 bases, J lost 3 bases, and 8 bases lay in between. The DNA of the CDR3 is TGTGCCAGCAGTTACCCCCAGGTCTACGAGCAGTACTTC. Translated, it gives CASSYPQVYEQYF.

The chain carries TRBV6-1 and TRBJ2-5, with 7 positions matching TRBD1. J gave up 5 bases and V 6 bases, and 6 bases lay outside the gene matches. The CDR3 covers 13 residues. Per the germline V gene, CDR1 is MNHNS and CDR2 is SASEGT. The CDR3 spells CASRTGLGETQYF. DNA of the CDR3: TGTGCCAGCAGGACAGGGCTTGGGGAGACCCAGTACTTC.

The rearrangement uses TRBV2 and TRBJ1-3; D uncertain. The V end lost 6 bases, the J end lost 9 bases, and 12 bases lay between the germline ends. The length of the CDR3 is 12 residues. CDR1 is SNHLY and CDR2 is FYNNEI in the germline V gene. CDR3 coding DNA: TGTGCCAGCAGCGGACCTGGCGGCACCATATATTTT. It is translated as CASSGPGGTIYF.

With regard to this clonotype: One end of the junction varies from germline; a read error may be responsible. The chain has TRBV10-1 and TRBJ2-1; D gene uncertain. CDR1 WNHNN and CDR2 SYGVQD come from the germline V gene (reference sequence). The CDR3 contains 16 residues. The CDR3 protein is CASSEPVRPSYNEQFF. The DNA for the CDR3 is TGCGCCAGCAGTGAGCCAGTCAGGCCCTCCTACAATGAGCAGTTCTTT.

This chain links TRBV6-5 with TRBJ2-7; TRBD1 aligns across 7 bases. Trimming cost V 0 bases and J 7 bases; bases outside gene matches: 6. The CDR3 is 14 residues long. Germline V gene data show CDR1 as MNHEY and CDR2 as SVGAGI. For the CDR3, the DNA is TGTGCCAGCAGTTACTCGAAGGGGGCGTATGAGCAGTACTTC. This codes for CASSYSKGAYEQYF.

A single count supports this clonotype. A much larger clone differs from this one at a single base, so this may be a read error. The chain has TRBV6-5 and TRBJ1-2, with a possible D match to TRBD1 (6 bases). Germline V gene data show CDR1 as MNHEY and CDR2 as SVGAGI. CDR3 length: 13 residues. DNA for the CDR3: TGTGCCAGCAGTTACTCACAGGGTTATGGCTGCACCTTC. Residues: CASSYSQGYGCTF.